These T cell receptor beta chains were read from a single sample in a study of human T cells and chemical hapten exposure. Using its own MiXCR run on the RACE reads, TCRdb lists one record per CDR3 protein. Of a few hundred thousand distinct CDR3 sequences in the sample, approximately 5.8% were seen once. The input for sequencing was whole blood, taken in connection with sensitization to the hapten diphenylcyclopropenone (DPC). All receptors derive from a woman aged 18-35 years with alopecia areata. Some clones in this sample may be carry-over from other donors' samples. Both conserved end residues are part of each CDR3. A D gene is named only where the DNA matches it firmly. Clone sizes are given selectively: once, few, many, or a class where the clone is expanded.

- | TRBD1 | TRBJ1-1 | TRBV5-1 | CASSKERTGCTEAFF | TGCGCCAGCAGCAAGGAACGGACAGGGTGTACTGAAGCTTTCTTT
few | - | TRBJ2-7 | TRBV6-2/TRBV6-3 | CASSYSSSSSEQYF | TGTGCCAGCAGTTACTCGTCTAGCTCCAGCGAGCAGTACTTC
- | - | TRBJ1-1 | TRBV6-2/TRBV6-3 | CASSYRLNAEAFF | TGTGCCAGCAGTTACAGATTGAACGCTGAAGCTTTCTTT
many | TRBD2 | TRBJ2-5 | TRBV27 | CASSLALAETQYF | TGTGCCAGCAGTTTAGCACTAGCGGAGACCCAGTACTTC
- | TRBD1 | TRBJ1-5 | TRBV28 | CASTERGQGSQPQHF | TGTGCCAGCACCGAAAGGGGACAGGGGAGTCAGCCCCAGCATTTT
many | TRBD1 | TRBJ1-1 | TRBV7-2 | CASSLQGAASTEAFF | TGTGCCAGCAGCTTACAGGGGGCTGCGAGCACTGAAGCTTTCTTT
many | - | TRBJ1-1 | TRBV5-1 | CASSLQQPFGNTEAFF | TGCGCCAGCAGCTTGCAACAGCCCTTCGGGAACACTGAAGCTTTCTTT
many | - | TRBJ1-6 | TRBV18 | CASSPGGMVDSPLHF | TGTGCCAGCTCACCAGGGGGGATGGTGGATTCACCCCTCCACTTT
few | TRBD1 | TRBJ2-2 | TRBV2 | CASKAGQGRTGELFF | TGTGCCAGCAAAGCGGGACAGGGTCGCACCGGGGAGCTGTTTTTT
- | TRBD1 | TRBJ2-2 | TRBV12-3/TRBV12-4 | CASSLGTGMMRGGELFF | TGTGCCAGCAGTTTAGGGACAGGGATGATGAGAGGCGGGGAGCTGTTTTTT
many | - | TRBJ1-1 | TRBV6-5 | CASRVTGYWKNTEAFF | TGTGCCAGCCGAGTAACAGGGTACTGGAAGAACACTGAAGCTTTCTTT
- | TRBD2 | TRBJ2-5 | TRBV7-8 | CASRRVAGGNQETQYF | TGTGCCAGCAGGAGGGTAGCGGGGGGTAATCAAGAGACCCAGTACTTC
many | - | TRBJ1-2 | TRBV4-2 | CASSQGGTGTWADGYTF | TGTGCCAGCAGCCAAGGAGGAACCGGGACATGGGCCGATGGCTACACCTTC
few | - | TRBJ1-5 | TRBV11-2 | CASSLALYQPQHF | TGTGCCAGCAGCTTAGCACTGTATCAGCCCCAGCATTTT
- | - | TRBJ1-1 | TRBV3-1 | CASSQTVTEAFF | TGTGCCAGCAGCCAAACCGTCACTGAAGCTTTCTTT
many | TRBD2 | TRBJ2-1 | TRBV7-8 | CASSWTSGGLPSYNEQFF | TGTGCCAGCAGCTGGACTAGCGGGGGGCTTCCCTCCTACAATGAGCAGTTCTTC
- | TRBD1 | TRBJ1-2 | TRBV10-3 | CATKRDREDYGYTF | TGTGCCACCAAACGAGACAGGGAGGACTATGGCTACACCTTC
many | TRBD2 | TRBJ2-2 | TRBV10-3 | CAIRSGGGTGELFF | TGTGCCATCAGGAGCGGGGGAGGAACCGGGGAGCTGTTTTTT
- | - | TRBJ1-5 | TRBV6-4 | CASSHPPYQPQHF | TGTGCCAGCAGTCACCCACCTTATCAGCCCCAGCATTTT
many | - | TRBJ2-3 | TRBV12-3/TRBV12-4 | CASSPQGTDTQYF | TGTGCCAGCAGCCCACAGGGCACAGATACGCAGTATTTT
many | - | TRBJ2-3 | TRBV11-2 | CASSLESVWAVDTDTQYF | TGTGCCAGCAGCTTAGAATCGGTATGGGCAGTCGACACAGATACGCAGTATTTT
many | TRBD1 | TRBJ2-7 | TRBV7-9 | CASSPPTGGGYHPYEQYF | TGTGCCAGCAGCCCACCGACAGGGGGCGGATATCACCCCTACGAGCAGTACTTC
- | - | TRBJ1-6 | TRBV18 | CASSSAGSSYNSPLHF | TGTGCCAGCTCATCCGCAGGAAGCTCCTATAATTCACCCCTCCACTTT
many | - | TRBJ1-1 | TRBV20-1 | CSARDFARENTEAFF | TGCAGTGCTAGAGATTTCGCCAGGGAGAACACTGAAGCTTTCTTT
- | TRBD1 | TRBJ1-1 | TRBV7-2 | CASSLAQAGGLTEAFF | TGTGCCAGCAGCTTAGCGCAGGCAGGGGGCCTCACTGAAGCTTTCTTT
- | - | TRBJ2-7 | TRBV7-2 | CASSITTYEQYF | TGTGCCAGCAGCATAACAACCTACGAGCAGTACTTC
few | - | TRBJ1-4 | TRBV20-1 | CSARDGGGVNEKLFF | TGCAGTGCTAGAGATGGGGGAGGGGTTAATGAAAAACTGTTTTTT
- | - | TRBJ2-5 | TRBV7-9 | CASSGRTLRETQYF | TGTGCCAGCAGCGGACGGACCTTACGGGAGACCCAGTACTTC
- | TRBD1 | TRBJ1-6 | TRBV7-2 | CASSQDRGQDTLHF | TGTGCCAGCAGCCAGGACAGGGGGCAGGATACCCTCCACTTT
few | TRBD1 | TRBJ2-7 | TRBV5-1 | CASRSGTGSYEQYF | TGCGCCAGTCGCTCCGGGACAGGCTCCTACGAGCAGTACTTC
many | - | TRBJ2-1 | TRBV7-8 | CASSFGYEQFF | TGTGCCAGCAGCTTCGGCTATGAGCAGTTCTTC
few | - | TRBJ1-5 | TRBV3-1 | CASSQTPRDTNQPQHF | TGTGCCAGCAGCCAAACCCCCCGGGACACCAATCAGCCCCAGCATTTT
- | - | TRBJ2-7 | TRBV3-1 | CASSPRGPYEDEQYF | TGTGCCAGCAGCCCCAGGGGACCGTACGAGGACGAGCAGTACTTC
- | - | TRBJ1-1 | TRBV6-5 | CASNRRNTEAFF | TGTGCTTCAAACCGGCGGAACACTGAAGCTTTCTTT
- | - | TRBJ1-5 | TRBV18 | CASSPLQGLNQPQHF | TGTGCCAGCTCACCATTACAGGGTCTCAATCAGCCCCAGCATTTT
many | TRBD2 | TRBJ2-3 | TRBV5-1 | CASSSQPNSGASTDTQYF | TGCGCCAGCAGTTCCCAGCCTAATAGCGGGGCGAGCACAGATACGCAGTATTTT
few | - | TRBJ1-1 | TRBV29-1 | CSVHVGGPGTEAFF | TGCAGCGTCCATGTGGGGGGTCCCGGCACTGAAGCTTTCTTT
- | - | TRBJ1-1 | TRBV10-3 | CAISESTAGGKRPFF | TGTGCCATCAGTGAGTCCACTGCTGGGGGCAAGAGGCCTTTCTTT
many | - | TRBJ1-1 | TRBV11-2 | CASSGQTQGTEAFF | TGTGCCAGCAGCGGCCAGACTCAGGGAACTGAAGCTTTCTTT
few | TRBD1 | TRBJ2-2 | TRBV25-1 | CASRQGGDTEGGELFF | TGTGCCAGCAGACAGGGGGGAGACACTGAGGGCGGGGAGCTGTTTTTT
few | - | TRBJ2-7 | TRBV20-1 | CSARDQGRSYEQYF | TGCAGTGCTAGAGATCAAGGGCGTTCCTACGAGCAGTACTTC
many | TRBD1 | TRBJ2-6 | TRBV18 | CASSPGAGGYGANVLTF | TGTGCCAGCTCACCAGGCGCAGGGGGCTATGGGGCCAACGTCCTGACTTTC
- | TRBD1 | TRBJ1-1 | TRBV7-2 | CASSSDRGQGAFF | TGTGCCAGCAGCTCCGACAGGGGGCAGGGAGCTTTCTTT
- | TRBD2 | TRBJ2-3 | TRBV5-1 | CASRLGLAGLDTQYF | TGCGCCAGCAGACTGGGACTAGCGGGGTTGGATACGCAGTATTTT
few | - | TRBJ1-2 | TRBV29-1 | CSVEDRLRGRGGYTF | TGCAGCGTTGAAGATCGTCTCCGGGGGCGGGGTGGCTACACCTTC
- | TRBD2 | TRBJ2-7 | TRBV7-6 | CASSSPGGTSGGAEQYF | TGTGCCAGCAGCTCGCCCGGAGGGACTAGCGGGGGGGCCGAGCAGTACTTC
- | - | TRBJ2-3 | TRBV20-1 | CSAQPAAGLSGEAQYF | TGCAGTGCTCAGCCCGCAGCGGGCCTCAGCGGCGAGGCGCAGTATTTT
many | - | TRBJ2-5 | TRBV27 | CASKETQYF | TGTGCCAGTAAAGAGACCCAGTACTTC
few | - | TRBJ1-2 | TRBV6-5 | CASSYNYGDYGYTF | TGTGCCAGCAGTTACAACTATGGGGACTATGGCTACACCTTC
many | - | TRBJ2-3 | TRBV7-9 | CASSLSNTGGTDTQYF | TGTGCCAGCAGCCTATCAAATACAGGTGGCACAGATACGCAGTATTTT
many | TRBD1 | TRBJ2-3 | TRBV20-1 | CSARDSGQDTDTQYF | TGCAGTGCTAGAGATTCCGGACAGGACACAGATACGCAGTATTTT
many | - | TRBJ2-3 | TRBV6-2/TRBV6-3 | CASSFGMSTDTQYF | TGTGCCAGCAGTTTCGGGATGTCTACAGATACGCAGTATTTT
- | TRBD1 | TRBJ1-5 | TRBV9 | CASSWGTGESQPQHF | TGTGCCAGCAGCTGGGGGACAGGGGAGAGTCAGCCCCAGCATTTT
few | - | TRBJ1-2 | TRBV27 | CASRGAEGYTF | TGTGCCAGCAGAGGGGCAGAAGGCTACACCTTC
- | - | TRBJ2-7 | TRBV24-1 | CATSSRGAHYEQYF | TGTGCCACCAGTTCCAGGGGCGCACACTACGAGCAGTACTTC
many | - | TRBJ2-6 | TRBV6-2/TRBV6-3 | CASSIRDSGANVLTF | TGTGCCAGCAGTATAAGGGACTCTGGGGCCAACGTCCTGACTTTC
- | - | TRBJ1-1 | TRBV29-1 | CSANRWGVGTEAFF | TGCAGCGCCAATAGGTGGGGGGTAGGAACTGAAGCTTTCTTT
few | - | TRBJ2-3 | TRBV27 | CASSAMSTDTQYF | TGTGCCAGCAGTGCCATGAGCACAGATACGCAGTATTTT
- | - | TRBJ2-7 | TRBV18 | CASSPRTEDEQYF | TGTGCCAGCTCACCACGGACGGAGGACGAGCAGTACTTC
many | - | TRBJ2-3 | TRBV11-3 | CASSGARDTQYF | TGTGCCAGCAGCGGCGCTAGAGATACGCAGTATTTT